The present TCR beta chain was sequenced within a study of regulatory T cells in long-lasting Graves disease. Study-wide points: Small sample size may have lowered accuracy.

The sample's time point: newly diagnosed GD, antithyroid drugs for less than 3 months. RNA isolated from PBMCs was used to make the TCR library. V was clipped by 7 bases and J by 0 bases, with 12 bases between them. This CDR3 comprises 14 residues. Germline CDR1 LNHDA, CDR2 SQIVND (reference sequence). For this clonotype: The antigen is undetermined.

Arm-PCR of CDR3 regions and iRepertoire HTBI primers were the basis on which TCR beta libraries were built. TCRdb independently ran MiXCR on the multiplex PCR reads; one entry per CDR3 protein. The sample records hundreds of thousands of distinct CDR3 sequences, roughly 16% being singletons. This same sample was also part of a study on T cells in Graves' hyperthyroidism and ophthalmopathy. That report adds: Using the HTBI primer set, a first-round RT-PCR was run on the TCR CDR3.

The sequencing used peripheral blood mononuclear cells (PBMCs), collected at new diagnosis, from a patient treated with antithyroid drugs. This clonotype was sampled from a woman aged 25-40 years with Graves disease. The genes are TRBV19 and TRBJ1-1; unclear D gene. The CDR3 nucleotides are TGTGCCAGTATTGAGGTAGGGATGAACACTGAAGCTTTCTTT. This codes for CASIEVGMNTEAFF.